This T cell receptor beta chain was retrieved from a study of blood T cell repertoires in COVID-19. Whole-study context: Specimens from acute and convalescent COVID-19 originated in the United States, Italy and Spain. Sources were T cells, B-cell-depleted T cells, or PBMCs; the material itself was cDNA or gDNA.

CDR1 and CDR2 (germline): SGHRS, YFSETQ. V gave up 4 bases and J gave up 3 bases, with 14 bases separating them. The CDR3 consists of 14 residues. Per the study methods: Cell counts per sample came from amplifying reference gene primers. TCRdb's table, derived via immunoSEQ multiplex PCR, lists solely in-frame clones and lacks some. V, J and clone size reflect that table, while D and trimming were determined from the DNA. The table includes 150,000 to 200,000 clones, roughly 86% detected once. The J gene is TRBJ2-7, the V gene TRBV5-1; tentative D call: TRBD2 (5 bases). This receptor was taken from a woman in her sixties or seventies who had recovered from COVID-19. The specimen was peripheral blood. The CDR3 region has the DNA TGCGCCAGCAGCCCTCTTGACGGAGGCTACGAGCAGTACTTC. Translation: CASSPLDGGYEQYF. Variable domain in full (rest from reference TRBV5-1 and TRBJ2-7): KAGVTQTPRYLIKTRGQQVTLSCSPISGHRSVSWYQQTPGQGLQFLFEYFSETQRNKGNFPGRFSGRQFSNSRSEMNVSTLELGDSALYLCASSPLDGGYEQYFGPGTRLTVT.